This T cell receptor (beta chain) was profiled in a study of blood T cell repertoires in COVID-19. The ends lost 0 bases at V and 4 bases at J; junction bases unmatched: 0. The germline V gene has CDR1 GTSNPN and CDR2 SVGIG (reference sequence). This CDR3 contains 13 residues. Per the original data handling: Reference gene primer amplification gave nucleated cell count estimates. Profiling relied on immunoSEQ multiplex PCR, and the TCRdb table lists in-frame clones only, not all of them. The DNA was the basis for D and trimming; V, J and clone size are from that table. The sample lists 20,000 to 30,000 clones; around 86% were seen once.

The sequence came from a woman older than 75 with acute or convalescent COVID-19. Sequenced input: peripheral blood. The chain uses TRBV30 and TRBJ1-5, with 7 bases fitting TRBD1. The CDR3 sequence is CAWSVQGNQPQHF. The CDR3 DNA reads TGTGCCTGGAGTGTACAGGGGAATCAGCCCCAGCATTTT.